The TCR beta chain under discussion was sequenced for a study of cytomegalovirus exposure and HLA in healthy donors. The study's findings and limits: Investigators reported 150 to 200 TCR beta chains as tied to cytomegalovirus.

The length of the CDR3 is 15 residues. V shed 6 bases and J 0 bases; nucleotides not matched to a gene: 5. CDR1 SGHTA and CDR2 FQGNSA come from the germline V gene. Use of 60 Vbeta and 13 Jbeta primers characterized the PCR. The data were produced by immunoSEQ multiplex PCR, yet TCRdb's version contains in-frame clones alone and is incomplete. The sample consists of about 98,000 clones, roughly 70% of them appearing once. Details on this clone: Antigen: not known. Other DNA variants within this sample encode the same CDR3.

Sequences were obtained from PBMCs. The TCR sequence derives from a male donor in good health and CMV-seronegative. The chain is built from TRBV7-2 and TRBJ1-3; 7 bases fit TRBD1. CDR3 protein: CASSLNRGSGNTIYF. The DNA of the CDR3 is TGTGCCAGCAGTTTAAACAGGGGCTCTGGAAACACCATATATTTT. The full variable domain, its missing parts supplied by reference TRBV7-2 and TRBJ1-3, is GAGVSQSPSNKVTEKGKDVELRCDPISGHTALYWYRQSLGQGLEFLIYFQGNSAPDKSGLPSDRFSAERTGGSVSTLTIQRTQQEDSAVYLCASSLNRGSGNTIYFGEGSWLTVV.